This T cell receptor beta chain was profiled in a study of blood T cells in healthy people across ages. This clonotype was detected only a few times. The antigen remains undetermined. Trimming shortened V by 6 bases and J by 6 bases, and 11 bases separated the two germline ends. Per the germline V gene, CDR1 is LGHNT and CDR2 is FRNRAP. The CDR3 loop spans 12 amino acids. PCR was performed a second time for roughly 6 to 12 cycles using a sample-barcoded 5' primer and a J-beta primer mix. From the 5' RACE reads, TCRdb called clonotypes with MiXCR, one entry per CDR3 protein. The sample has around 1,000,000 distinct CDR3 sequences, 25% seen once. General observations from the study: Both naive CD4+ cell counts and diversity were greater in long-lived donors than in aged donors. Naive T cell percentage showed a strong correlation with the diversity of TCR beta.

The same specimen was also included in a second study, on T cells of mothers and their children.

Material for sequencing was blood. This sequence was found in a girl aged 2-10 years in good health. The chain combines TRBV12-5 with TRBJ1-1; D gene uncertain. The CDR3 nucleotides are TGTGCTAGTGGCCTCCGGAGCCCTGAAGCTTTCTTT. Translation gives CASGLRSPEAFF.